A selection of T cell receptor beta chains follows, all from one sample in a study of blood T cells in healthy people across ages. MiXCR was run by TCRdb on the 5' RACE reads, yielding one entry per CDR3 protein. Of fewer than 650,000 distinct CDR3 sequences detected, about a quarter appear once; the ten largest clones hold roughly 3.5%. The data also belong to a second study, concerning T cells of mothers and their children.

The sequenced sample consisted of blood. All receptors come from a boy aged 2 to 10 in good health. The CDR3 runs from the conserved cysteine through the conserved F or W. The D gene is left open where the match is weak. Not all rows give a size; the values are once, few, many and, for expanded clones, a class.

clone_size,v_call,d_call,j_call,cdr3_aa,cdr3_nt
.,TRBV5-1,TRBD1,TRBJ1-4,CASSPTGTENEKLFF,TGCGCCAGCAGCCCGACCGGGACAGAGAATGAAAAACTGTTTTTT
.,TRBV20-1,.,TRBJ2-4,CSAPLRAPGENIQYF,TGCAGTGCTCCCCTGCGGGCCCCTGGGGAAAACATTCAGTACTTC
.,TRBV27,.,TRBJ2-1,CASSRMGSYNEQFF,TGTGCCAGCTCCCGCATGGGAAGCTACAATGAGCAGTTCTTC
.,TRBV7-2,.,TRBJ2-5,CASSVPGMRGRETQYF,TGTGCCAGCAGCGTGCCCGGGATGAGGGGACGAGAGACCCAGTACTTC
.,TRBV6-6,TRBD1,TRBJ1-4,CASSTGVTNEKLFF,TGTGCCAGCAGTACAGGGGTCACTAATGAAAAACTGTTTTTT
.,TRBV12-3/TRBV12-4,TRBD1,TRBJ1-1,CASSSDRVGTEAFF,TGTGCCAGCAGTTCGGACAGGGTGGGCACTGAAGCTTTCTTT
few,TRBV12-3/TRBV12-4,.,TRBJ1-2,CASSLRDGYTF,TGTGCCAGCAGTTTAAGGGATGGCTACACCTTC
few,TRBV10-1,.,TRBJ2-2,CASSEWGIGSTGELFF,TGCGCCAGCAGTGAATGGGGAATTGGTAGCACCGGGGAGCTGTTTTTT
.,TRBV24-1,.,TRBJ2-5,CATSDSTGIGETQYF,TGTGCCACCAGTGATTCTACCGGGATAGGGGAGACCCAGTACTTC
few,TRBV6-2/TRBV6-3,TRBD2,TRBJ2-4,CASSSRTSGGAYIQYF,TGTGCCAGCAGTTCCAGGACTAGCGGGGGAGCGTACATTCAGTACTTC
few,TRBV7-2,TRBD2,TRBJ2-5,CASSQWREKTQYF,TGTGCCAGCAGCCAATGGCGGGAGAAGACCCAGTACTTC
.,TRBV20-1,TRBD1,TRBJ2-4,CSARKPTGEAENIQYF,TGCAGTGCTAGAAAACCGACAGGGGAAGCCGAAAACATTCAGTACTTC
few,TRBV7-2,TRBD1,TRBJ1-2,CASSFTGQGAGYTF,TGTGCCAGCAGCTTTACCGGGCAGGGGGCCGGCTACACCTTC
few,TRBV7-9,TRBD1,TRBJ1-3,CASSRDRDPGNTIYF,TGTGCCAGCAGCCGCGACAGGGACCCTGGAAACACCATATATTTT
.,TRBV6-2/TRBV6-3,.,TRBJ2-2,CASSPAGGGPGELFF,TGTGCCAGCAGCCCCGCGGGCGGGGGCCCCGGGGAGCTGTTTTTT
.,TRBV6-6,.,TRBJ2-3,CASSYSISQDTQYF,TGTGCCAGCAGTTACTCGATCTCGCAAGATACGCAGTATTTT
.,TRBV9,TRBD2,TRBJ2-7,CASGPTSVVHEQYF,TGTGCCAGCGGCCCGACTAGCGTGGTCCACGAGCAGTACTTC
few,TRBV12-3/TRBV12-4,.,TRBJ2-5,CASSSGGWTVQETQYF,TGTGCCAGCAGTTCTGGGGGATGGACTGTACAAGAGACCCAGTACTTC
.,TRBV7-9,.,TRBJ2-3,CASSSRRTTSTDTQYF,TGTGCCAGCAGCTCTAGACGGACAACTAGCACAGATACGCAGTATTTT
.,TRBV20-1,TRBD2,TRBJ2-7,CSARDGGGYEQYF,TGCAGTGCTAGAGATGGCGGGGGATACGAGCAGTACTTC
few,TRBV7-9,.,TRBJ1-4,CASGMARPEKLFF,TGTGCCAGCGGCATGGCCCGACCTGAAAAACTGTTTTTT
few,TRBV9,TRBD2,TRBJ2-5,CASSAGGKETQYF,TGTGCCAGCAGCGCGGGGGGAAAAGAGACCCAGTACTTC
.,TRBV10-2,TRBD1,TRBJ2-7,CASRDQGEVPEQYF,TGCGCCAGCAGGGACCAGGGGGAAGTCCCCGAGCAGTACTTC
once,TRBV7-8,.,TRBJ2-5,CASSQRLDRKTQYF,TGTGCCAGCAGCCAAAGACTAGATCGAAAGACCCAGTACTTC
.,TRBV21-1,.,TRBJ2-7,CASSSTGTGTYEQYF,TGTGCCAGCAGCTCCACCGGGACAGGCACCTACGAGCAGTACTTC
.,TRBV12-3/TRBV12-4,TRBD2,TRBJ2-5,CASSYGTSGEQYF,TGTGCCAGCAGTTATGGGACTAGCGGTGAGCAGTACTTC
.,TRBV29-1,.,TRBJ1-2,CSEMTAGGYTF,TGCAGCGAAATGACGGCCGGTGGCTACACCTTC
.,TRBV7-2,TRBD2,TRBJ2-7,CASSQGLAGVNEQYF,TGTGCCAGCAGCCAGGGACTAGCGGGAGTGAACGAGCAGTACTTC
.,TRBV7-9,.,TRBJ2-3,CASSLEWGTDTQYF,TGTGCCAGCAGCTTAGAGTGGGGCACAGATACGCAGTATTTT
.,TRBV3-1,.,TRBJ2-7,CASSQEAGPLGQYF,TGTGCCAGCAGCCAAGAGGCCGGCCCTCTAGGGCAGTACTTC
.,TRBV5-5,TRBD1,TRBJ1-5,CASSFGTGGQPQHF,TGTGCCAGCAGCTTCGGGACAGGGGGACAGCCCCAGCATTTT